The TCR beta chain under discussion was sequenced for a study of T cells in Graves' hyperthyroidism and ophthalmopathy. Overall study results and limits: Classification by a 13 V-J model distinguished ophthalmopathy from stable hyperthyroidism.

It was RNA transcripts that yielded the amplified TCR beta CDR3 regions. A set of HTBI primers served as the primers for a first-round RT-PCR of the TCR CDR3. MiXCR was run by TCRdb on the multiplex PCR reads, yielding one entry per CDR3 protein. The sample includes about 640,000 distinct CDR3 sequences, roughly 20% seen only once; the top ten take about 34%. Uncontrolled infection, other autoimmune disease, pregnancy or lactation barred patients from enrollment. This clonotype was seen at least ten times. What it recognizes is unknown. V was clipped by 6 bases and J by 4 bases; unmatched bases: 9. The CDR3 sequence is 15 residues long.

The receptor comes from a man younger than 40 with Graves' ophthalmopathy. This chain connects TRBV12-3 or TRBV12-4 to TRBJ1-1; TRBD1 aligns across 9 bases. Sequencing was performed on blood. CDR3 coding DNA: TGTGCCAGCAGCCTGGGACAGGGTTATGCCACTGAAGCTTTCTTT. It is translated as CASSLGQGYATEAFF.